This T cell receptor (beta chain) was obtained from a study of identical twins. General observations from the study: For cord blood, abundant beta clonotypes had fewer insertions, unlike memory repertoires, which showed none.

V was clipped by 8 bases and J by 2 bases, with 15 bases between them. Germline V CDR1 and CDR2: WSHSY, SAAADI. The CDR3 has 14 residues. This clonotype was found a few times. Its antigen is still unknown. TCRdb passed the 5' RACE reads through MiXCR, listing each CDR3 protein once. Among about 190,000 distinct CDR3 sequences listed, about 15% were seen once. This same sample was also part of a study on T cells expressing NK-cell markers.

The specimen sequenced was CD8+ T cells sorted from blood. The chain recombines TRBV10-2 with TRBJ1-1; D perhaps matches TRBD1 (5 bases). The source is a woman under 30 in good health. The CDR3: CASAGLTANTEAFF. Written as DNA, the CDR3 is TGCGCCAGCGCAGGTTTGACAGCAAACACTGAAGCTTTCTTT.